Below, 8 T cell receptor beta chains from the same sample are listed, as sequenced in a study of beta chain features in type 1 diabetes. Since all of the isolated RNA was reverse transcribed, expressed TCRB transcripts were what got sequenced. Here immunoSEQ multiplex PCR was the method, and the copy in TCRdb shows in-frame clones only, minus some. The sample has 400,000 to 450,000 clones, 14% seen once. The sequencing sample was made of naive CD4+ T cells from blood. Receptors originate from a man aged 30 to 39 in good health.

The chain links TRBV7-2 to TRBJ1-4, with D unclear. The CDR3 is made up of 15 amino acids. The germline gives CDR1 SGHTA, CDR2 FQGNSA. V gave up 5 bases and J gave up 0 bases, with 10 bases separating them. In DNA form, the CDR3 reads TGTGCCAGCAGCGAGTACTTTGCAACTAATGAAAAACTGTTTTTT. This encodes CASSEYFATNEKLFF.

This clone has a handful of counts. The chain carries TRBV5-6 and TRBJ2-4, with 7 bases identical to TRBD2. Germline V gene lookup returns CDR1 SGHDT and CDR2 YYEEEE. The CDR3 is made up of 16 amino acids. Trimming at V came to 2 bases and at J to 6 bases, leaving 11 bases not matched to a gene. The CDR3 DNA sequence: TGTGCCAGCAGCTTTAGGGGAGGGCCGGCGGGAAACATTCAGTACTTC. Its translation: CASSFRGGPAGNIQYF.

This clone was detected a few times. The rearrangement uses TRBV6-1 and TRBJ2-7; 7 bases are a match to TRBD1. Losses at the gene ends were 2 bases for V and 5 bases for J; bases not matched to a gene: 6. The CDR3 runs 14 residues. Looked up from germline, CDR1 is MNHNS and CDR2 is SASEGT. Here the CDR3 reads CASSERGRGNEQYV. The CDR3 nucleotides are TGTGCCAGCAGTGAACGGGGCAGGGGGAACGAGCAGTACGTC.

A few counts support this clone. The sample has other DNA sequences that encode this CDR3 too. V is TRBV9 and J is TRBJ2-1; 8 bases fit TRBD2. The CDR3 is 16 residues long. The germline V gene encodes CDR1 SGDLS and CDR2 YYNGEE. Germline trimming cut 0 bases from V and 0 bases from J; bases unmatched to any gene: 2. The CDR3 sequence: CASSVGGRSSYNEQFF. The CDR3 DNA follows: TGTGCCAGCAGCGTAGGCGGGAGGAGCTCCTACAATGAGCAGTTCTTC.

This clone showed up just a few times. This chain links TRBV4-3 with TRBJ2-2, with 11 bases that match TRBD2. J was trimmed by 0 bases and V by 4 bases; bases with no gene match: 7. The CDR3 is 18 residues long. The germline gives CDR1 LGHNA, CDR2 YSLEER. The CDR3 coding sequence is TGCGCCAGCAGCCCCCGGCTAGCGGGGGGAGCGAACACCGGGGAGCTGTTTTTT. It translates to CASSPRLAGGANTGELFF.

This clone was detected a few times. The gene calls are TRBV20-1 and TRBJ1-1; unclear D gene. Germline values: CDR1 DFQATT, CDR2 SNEGSKA (reference sequence). Trimming left V 5 bases short and J 7 bases short, with 11 bases between. This CDR3 region has 11 residues. The CDR3 sequence is CSAGPSIEAFF. The CDR3 coding sequence is TGCAGTGCTGGACCTTCGATTGAAGCTTTCTTT.

V gene TRBV12-5 combines with J gene TRBJ2-5; 8 nucleotides align to TRBD2. The CDR3 has 15 residues. In germline, CDR1 is LGHNT, CDR2 FRNRAP. V was pared by 6 bases and J by 4 bases, with 10 bases of the junction left unmatched. CDR3 nucleotide sequence: TGTGCTAGTGGCCGTAGCGGGACTATTGGAGAGACCCAGTACTTC. The encoded protein is CASGRSGTIGETQYF. Based on the CDR3 plus reference TRBV12-5 and TRBJ2-5, the full variable domain is DARVTQTPRHKVTEMGQEVTMRCQPILGHNTVFWYRQTMMQGLELLAYFRNRAPLDDSGMPKDRFSAEMPDATLATLKIQPSEPRDSAVYFCASGRSGTIGETQYFGPGTRLLVL.

The gene calls are TRBV28 and TRBJ2-1, with TRBD2 identical over 10 bases. The J segment lost 9 bases and the V segment lost 3 bases, leaving 17 bases of the junction unmatched. The CDR3 totals 18 residues. Germline V gene data show CDR1 as MDHEN and CDR2 as SYDVKM. The CDR3 DNA follows: TGTGCCAGCAGTTTTGAGAATAAGCCGGGACTAGCGAAGGTTGAGCAGTTCTTC. It codes for CASSFENKPGLAKVEQFF.